Below are 28 T cell receptor beta chains sequenced from a single sample in a study of cytomegalovirus exposure and HLA in healthy donors. Primers included in the PCR were 60 Vbeta and 13 Jbeta primers. Here immunoSEQ multiplex PCR was the method, and the copy in TCRdb shows in-frame clones only, minus some. The sample has 150,000 or so clones; about 72% are singletons. The specimen sequenced was PBMCs. The receptor source for this set is a girl aged 10 to 17 in good health and CMV-seronegative.

This clone was seen more than once but under ten times. CDR3 nucleotide sequence: TGCGCCAGCAGCTTATTTTCGACAGGTTATTACGAGCAGTACTTC. Amino acids: CASSLFSTGYYEQYF. The chain links TRBV5-1 to TRBJ2-7; possible D gene TRBD1, 6 bases. The germline V gene has CDR1 SGHRS and CDR2 YFSETQ. V lost 2 bases, J lost 4 bases, and 16 bases lay in between. This CDR3 comprises 15 residues.

The chain links TRBV19 to TRBJ1-1; 8 bases match TRBD1. The V and J ends lost 6 bases and 5 bases, in that order; junction bases with no gene match: 17. Germline V CDR1 and CDR2: LNHDA, SQIVND (reference sequence). The CDR3 spans 17 residues. The CDR3 DNA reads TGTGCCAGTAGCCAGCCGCCCGGGACAGGCCTGGGGACTGAAGCTTTCTTT. It translates to CASSQPPGTGLGTEAFF.

This chain joins TRBV6-5 and TRBJ2-1, with 13 bases identical to TRBD2. The germline V gene encodes CDR1 MNHEY and CDR2 SVGAGI. This CDR3 spans 16 amino acids. J was trimmed by 9 bases and V by 4 bases; bases with no gene match: 9. The CDR3 reads CASSLLAGGPGGEQFF. The CDR3 nucleotides read TGTGCCAGCAGTTTACTAGCGGGGGGGCCGGGGGGTGAGCAGTTCTTC.

This rearrangement joins TRBV28 to TRBJ1-2; TRBD1 is a possible D gene (6 bases). The CDR3 consists of 14 residues. Germline-derived CDR1 and CDR2 are MDHEN and SYDVKM. Trimming pared 5 bases from V and 4 bases from J, leaving 14 bases between. CDR3 DNA sequence: TGTGCCAGCAGTCCGACAGGAGAGTTCTATGGCTACACCTTC. Amino acids: CASSPTGEFYGYTF.

The CDR3, as DNA: TGCGCCAGCAGCTTGGCCGCCCAGGGGGAGCAGTACTTC. Amino acids: CASSLAAQGEQYF. This chain links TRBV5-1 with TRBJ2-7; TRBD1 is a possible D gene (6 bases). Germline CDR1 SGHRS, CDR2 YFSETQ. Between the trimmed V and J ends, which lost 0 bases and 7 bases, there was a span of 11 bases. The CDR3 extends over 13 amino acids.

This clone was found a few times. The chain has TRBV4-2 and TRBJ1-2, with D tentatively TRBD1 (6 bases). V lost 0 bases and J 6 bases, leaving 14 bases between the germline ends. This CDR3 is 15 amino acids long. Germline CDR1 is LGHNA and CDR2 is YNFKEQ. CDR3 bases: TGTGCCAGCAGCCAAGACCCGACAGGAGACGATGGCTACACCTTC. Its protein product is CASSQDPTGDDGYTF.

This clone has only one observation. J is TRBJ2-2 and V is TRBV5-5; TRBD2 aligns across 12 bases. Germline CDR1 is SGHKS and CDR2 is YYEKEE (reference sequence). Unmatched junction bases numbered 3, after V lost 0 bases and J lost 6 bases. The CDR3 has 16 residues. CDR3 DNA: TGTGCCAGCAGCTTGGATCCTAGCGGGGGGGCCGGGGAGCTGTTTTTT. Its translation is CASSLDPSGGAGELFF.

This clone has only one observation. The chain joins TRBV30 to TRBJ2-5, with TRBD1 matching over 10 bases. Germline lookup yields CDR1 GTSNPN and CDR2 SVGIG (reference sequence). J gave up 5 bases and V 1 base, and 4 bases lay outside the gene matches. CDR3 length: 14 residues. CDR3 protein: CAWSETGGVETQYF. CDR3 bases: TGTGCCTGGAGTGAGACAGGGGGCGTGGAGACCCAGTACTTC.

The J gene is TRBJ2-5, the V gene TRBV4-2, with TRBD2 matching 13 bases. J gave up 4 bases and V 0 bases, and 5 bases lay outside the gene matches. This CDR3 is 17 amino acids long. Germline V gene sequence: CDR1 LGHNA, CDR2 YNFKEQ. CDR3 loop: CASSQELAGGLRETQYF. CDR3 DNA sequence: TGTGCCAGCAGCCAAGAACTAGCGGGGGGGCTCCGAGAGACCCAGTACTTC.

This clone was detected only a few times. The V call is TRBV14, the J call TRBJ2-6, with 7 nucleotides matching TRBD1. Germline values: CDR1 SGHDN, CDR2 FVKESK. This CDR3 is 16 amino acids long. V was pared by 4 bases and J by 1 base, with 4 bases of the junction left unmatched. The CDR3 coding sequence is TGTGCCAGCAGCCTTTGGACAGGATCTGGGGCCAACGTCCTGACTTTC. Its protein product is CASSLWTGSGANVLTF.

The V and J genes are TRBV7-2 and TRBJ2-7; no firm D call. Trimming left V 0 bases short and J 0 bases short, with 6 bases between. The germline CDR1 and CDR2 sequences are SGHTA and FQGNSA. This CDR3 has 14 amino acids. The CDR3 bases are TGTGCCAGCAGCTTAGCCGGTAACTCCTACGAGCAGTACTTC. Translating gives CASSLAGNSYEQYF.

V usage is TRBV5-1 and J usage is TRBJ2-5, with 10 bases aligning to TRBD1. J was trimmed by 2 bases and V by 0 bases; bases with no gene match: 1. The CDR3 runs to 15 residues. Germline V gene sequence: CDR1 SGHRS, CDR2 YFSETQ. CDR3 protein: CASSLVGQGQETQYF. The CDR3 nucleotides read TGCGCCAGCAGCTTGGTGGGACAGGGGCAAGAGACCCAGTACTTC.

This clone was counted many times. This chain joins TRBV18 and TRBJ1-4; 10 bases agree with TRBD1. The length of the CDR3 is 16 residues. Per germline, CDR1 KGHSH and CDR2 LQKENI. The V segment lost 0 bases and the J segment 7 bases; nucleotides outside the gene matches: 5. The CDR3 sequence: CASSPPMGQGIEKLFF. The CDR3 DNA is TGTGCCAGCTCACCACCGATGGGACAGGGGATTGAAAAACTGTTTTTT. Based on the CDR3 plus reference TRBV18 and TRBJ1-4, the full variable domain is NAGVMQNPRHLVRRRGQEARLRCSPMKGHSHVYWYRQLPEEGLKFMVYLQKENIIDESGMPKERFSAEFPKEGPSILRIQQVVRGDSAAYFCASSPPMGQGIEKLFFGSGTQLSVL.

The chain recombines TRBV15 with TRBJ2-3, with D possibly being TRBD1 (5 bases). V was clipped by 1 base and J by 7 bases, with 15 bases between them. Germline assignment: CDR1 LNHNV and CDR2 YYDKDF (reference sequence). The CDR3 length is 15 residues. The CDR3 loop reads CATSRVDSLGNTQYF. DNA of the CDR3: TGTGCCACCAGCAGAGTCGACAGTTTGGGAAATACGCAGTATTTT.

The chain couples TRBV6-1 to TRBJ1-2; 9 nucleotides line up with TRBD1. This CDR3 is 15 amino acids long. Germline trimming cut 2 bases from V and 4 bases from J; bases unmatched to any gene: 5. Germline loops: CDR1 MNHNS, CDR2 SASEGT. For the CDR3, the DNA is TGTGCCAGCAGTGAACTGGGACAGGGCGGCTATGGCTACACCTTC. This gives the protein CASSELGQGGYGYTF.

The chain couples TRBV7-3 to TRBJ2-2, with TRBD2 matching over 7 bases. Germline assignment: CDR1 SGHTA and CDR2 FQGTGA. Trimming removed 4 bases from V and 7 bases from J; junction bases left unmatched: 9. The CDR3 covers 15 residues. The CDR3 DNA reads TGTGCCAGCAGCTCCAAACCGGGGGGTAGCGGGGAGCTGTTTTTT. It codes for CASSSKPGGSGELFF.

This chain links TRBV7-8 with TRBJ1-5, with D tentatively TRBD1 (6 bases). Per the germline V gene, CDR1 is SGHVS and CDR2 is FQNEAQ. The CDR3 has 18 residues. The V and J ends lost 5 bases and 0 bases respectively, with 20 bases between them. Here the CDR3 reads CASSQSMPRDTSNQPQHF. The CDR3 region has the DNA TGTGCCAGCAGCCAATCGATGCCCAGGGACACTAGCAATCAGCCCCAGCATTTT.

This clone was seen a handful of times. This chain connects TRBV19 to TRBJ1-1; maybe TRBD1 (6 bases). The V end lost 6 bases, the J end lost 1 base, and 9 bases lay between the germline ends. The CDR3 extends over 13 amino acids. Germline V gene sequence: CDR1 LNHDA, CDR2 SQIVND (reference sequence). This CDR3 reads CASSPGQNTEAFF. CDR3 DNA: TGTGCCAGTAGCCCGGGACAGAACACTGAAGCTTTCTTT.

The chain links TRBV5-6 to TRBJ1-3; no clear D. This CDR3 contains 15 residues. Germline CDR1 is SGHDT and CDR2 is YYEEEE. Trimming shortened V by 4 bases and J by 0 bases, and 11 bases separated the two germline ends. CDR3 residues: CASSVTSISGNTIYF. Here the CDR3 DNA reads TGTGCCAGCAGCGTTACATCCATCTCTGGAAACACCATATATTTT.

This chain links TRBV15 with TRBJ2-1; 8 bases agree with TRBD2. The CDR3 spans 15 residues. V lost 2 bases to trimming and J lost 4 bases; unmatched junction nucleotides: 4. The germline V gene encodes CDR1 LNHNV and CDR2 YYDKDF (reference sequence). The DNA for the CDR3 is TGTGCCACCAGCAGACTTAGCGGGGAGTACAATGAGCAGTTCTTC. It translates to CATSRLSGEYNEQFF.

The chain recombines TRBV7-9 with TRBJ2-2; possibly TRBD1 for D (6 bases). The CDR3 length is 15 residues. CDR1 SEHNR and CDR2 FQNEAQ come from the germline V gene (reference sequence). V dropped 10 bases and J dropped 0 bases, with 15 bases sitting between them. CDR3 nucleotide sequence: TGTGCCAACCCAGAGGGGGACGCGAACACCGGGGAGCTGTTTTTT. Translated: CANPEGDANTGELFF.

The rearrangement links TRBV5-5 to TRBJ1-4; D remains ambiguous. The length of the CDR3 is 14 residues. V lost 0 bases and J 7 bases, leaving 10 bases between the germline ends. CDR1 SGHKS and CDR2 YYEKEE come from the germline V gene (reference sequence). The CDR3 reads CASSLGGTSEKLFF. The CDR3 DNA reads TGTGCCAGCAGCTTGGGCGGTACATCTGAAAAACTGTTTTTT.

V usage is TRBV7-8 and J usage is TRBJ1-6; perhaps TRBD1 as D (6 bases). This CDR3 contains 15 residues. CDR1 and CDR2 (germline): SGHVS, FQNEAQ. Trimming took 0 bases from V and 10 from J, leaving 13 bases between them. The CDR3 sequence: CASSLATGTGSPLHF. CDR3 nucleotide sequence: TGTGCCAGCAGCTTAGCTACAGGGACGGGCTCACCCCTCCACTTT. Full variable domain (remainder filled in from reference TRBV7-8 and TRBJ1-6): GAGVSQSPRYKVAKRGQDVALRCDPISGHVSLFWYQQALGQGPEFLTYFQNEAQLDKSGLPSDRFFAERPEGSVSTLKIQRTQQEDSAVYLCASSLATGTGSPLHFGNGTRLTVT.

The chain joins TRBV5-6 to TRBJ2-7; 10 bases line up with TRBD1. Germline assignment: CDR1 SGHDT and CDR2 YYEEEE. Losses at the gene ends were 0 bases for V and 0 bases for J; bases not matched to a gene: 3. This CDR3 has 16 amino acids. The CDR3: CASSLEGTGASYEQYF. The CDR3 DNA reads TGTGCCAGCAGCTTGGAAGGGACAGGGGCCTCCTACGAGCAGTACTTC.

This chain's CDR3 is CASSLGSSPLHF. CDR3 DNA: TGTGCCAGCAGCCTAGGTAGTTCACCCCTCCACTTT. J is TRBJ1-6 and V is TRBV7-9; D is uncertain. Germline CDR1 and CDR2: SEHNR and FQNEAQ (reference sequence). Trimming shortened V by 5 bases and J by 9 bases, and 8 bases separated the two germline ends. CDR3 size: 12 residues.

This chain uses TRBV11-2 with TRBJ1-2, with D perhaps matching TRBD1 (6 bases). V was clipped by 5 bases and J by 5 bases, with 21 bases between them. Germline-derived CDR1 and CDR2 are SGHAT and FQNNGV. The CDR3 loop spans 16 amino acids. CDR3 sequence reads: CASSPLAGDTGYGYTF. As DNA, the CDR3 is TGTGCCAGCAGCCCGTTAGCGGGGGACACGGGATATGGCTACACCTTC.

This clone appeared once. The chain is built from TRBV5-1 and TRBJ2-3; 10 bases fit TRBD2. CDR1 SGHRS and CDR2 YFSETQ come from the germline V gene. CDR3 length: 15 residues. With V trimmed by 1 base and J by 4 bases, 3 bases remained unmatched. CDR3 coding DNA: TGCGCCAGCAGCTTGAGAGGACTAGCGGCAGATACGCAGTATTTT. Residues: CASSLRGLAADTQYF. Drawing the rest from reference TRBV5-1 and TRBJ2-3, the complete variable domain is KAGVTQTPRYLIKTRGQQVTLSCSPISGHRSVSWYQQTPGQGLQFLFEYFSETQRNKGNFPGRFSGRQFSNSRSEMNVSTLELGDSALYLCASSLRGLAADTQYFGPGTRLTVL.

This clone has a single count. The chain links TRBV2 to TRBJ2-7; tentative D call: TRBD1 (6 bases). Germline V CDR1 and CDR2: SNHLY, FYNNEI. CDR3 length: 13 residues. V was clipped by 10 bases and J by 4 bases, with 17 bases between them. CDR3 in DNA: TGTGCCACTAACGGGGACAAACTTTACGAGCAGTACTTC. Its protein is CATNGDKLYEQYF.